These 13 T cell receptor beta chains share one sample of origin, sequenced in a study of cytomegalovirus exposure and HLA in healthy donors. The table came from immunoSEQ multiplex PCR; TCRdb's copy has only in-frame clones and leaves some out. The table records some 79,000 clones, roughly 94% of them present only once. Source material: PBMCs. These receptors were taken from a woman between 18 and 29 years old in good health and CMV-seropositive.

This sequence joins TRBV6-5 and TRBJ2-1; D remains ambiguous. CDR1 MNHEY and CDR2 SVGAGI come from the germline V gene. The CDR3 has 14 amino acids. V dropped 4 bases and J dropped 8 bases, with 15 bases sitting between them. CDR3 region: CASSSPYSGDEQFF. CDR3 in DNA: TGTGCCAGCAGTTCCCCTTACAGTGGCGATGAGCAGTTCTTC.

The V and J genes are TRBV7-2 and TRBJ2-7; perhaps TRBD2 as D (6 bases). This CDR3 comprises 14 residues. Germline V gene data show CDR1 as SGHTA and CDR2 as FQGNSA. V shed 2 bases and J shed 2 bases, with 10 bases lying between them. The CDR3 coding sequence is TGTGCCAGCAGCTTAAAGGCGGGACCCTACGAGCAGTACTTC. This sequence encodes CASSLKAGPYEQYF.

The rearrangement joins TRBV15 to TRBJ2-2, with TRBD2 identical over 9 bases. CDR1 and CDR2 from the germline V gene are LNHNV and YYDKDF (reference sequence). Trimming took 2 bases from V and 4 from J; bases not matched to a gene: 8. The CDR3 extends over 17 amino acids. CDR3 amino acids: CATSRSLAGYRTGELFF. CDR3 DNA: TGTGCCACCAGCAGAAGTCTAGCGGGGTATCGCACCGGGGAGCTGTTTTTT.

This chain uses TRBV11-3 with TRBJ2-1, with 7 bases aligning to TRBD2. The germline V gene encodes CDR1 SGHNT and CDR2 YENEEA. V dropped 0 bases and J dropped 7; count of bases not matched to a gene: 6. The CDR3 length is 15 residues. In nucleotides, the CDR3 is TGTGCCAGCAGCTTAGAGGGCGGGGGAATGAATGAGCAGTTCTTC. This gives the protein CASSLEGGGMNEQFF.

The rearrangement uses TRBV4-1 and TRBJ2-2, with 9 positions matching TRBD1. V was clipped by 0 bases and J by 5 bases; unmatched bases: 22. Per germline, CDR1 MGHRA and CDR2 YSYEKL. This CDR3 has 22 amino acids. The chain's CDR3 is CASSQEGQGDRDNIVKTGELFF. In nucleotides, the CDR3 is TGCGCCAGCAGCCAAGAGGGGCAAGGGGACAGGGATAACATCGTAAAGACCGGGGAGCTGTTTTTT.

This chain joins TRBV9 and TRBJ1-1; D not certain. Germline V CDR1 and CDR2: SGDLS, YYNGEE. Trimming stripped 0 bases from V and 0 bases from J, with 9 bases between. CDR3 length equals 15 residues. The DNA for the CDR3 is TGTGCCAGCAGCGTAGCTCCGGGAATGAACACTGAAGCTTTCTTT. Protein: CASSVAPGMNTEAFF.

The DNA of the CDR3 is TGTGCCAGCAGCGTCAGCAGGACTCGGGGGGAGCAGTACTTC. Protein sequence: CASSVSRTRGEQYF. The chain links TRBV9 to TRBJ2-7; a possible D gene is TRBD2 (6 bases). Germline CDR1 reads SGDLS; CDR2 reads YYNGEE. V was trimmed by 2 bases and J by 7 bases, leaving 16 bases between them. The CDR3 has 14 amino acids.

The chain uses TRBV27 and TRBJ1-5; 7 bases are shared with TRBD1. The V and J ends lost 8 bases and 1 base, in that order; junction bases with no gene match: 2. Germline V lookup: CDR1 MNHEY, CDR2 SMNVEV (reference sequence). The CDR3 spans 13 residues. CDR3 residues: CASRTGSNQPQHF. The CDR3 DNA reads as TGTGCCAGCCGGACAGGCAGCAATCAGCCCCAGCATTTT.

The chain has TRBV15 and TRBJ2-5, with 7 bases that match TRBD2. Germline lookup yields CDR1 LNHNV and CDR2 YYDKDF (reference sequence). CDR3 length equals 15 residues. Germline trimming cut 0 bases from V and 7 bases from J; bases unmatched to any gene: 8. CDR3 in amino acids: CATSREWGGGGTQYF. In DNA form, the CDR3 reads TGTGCCACCAGCAGAGAGTGGGGGGGTGGAGGGACCCAGTACTTC.

The J gene is TRBJ2-7, the V gene TRBV5-1; 7 bases are shared with TRBD1. Germline V lookup: CDR1 SGHRS, CDR2 YFSETQ. J gave up 0 bases and V 5 bases, and 2 bases lay outside the gene matches. CDR3 length equals 13 residues. The CDR3 DNA is TGCGCCAGCAGGACAGGGAGCTCCTACGAGCAGTACTTC. It codes for CASRTGSSYEQYF.

The V call is TRBV9, the J call TRBJ2-3, with D hard to call. CDR3 size: 15 residues. V lost 1 base and J 1 base, leaving 10 bases between the germline ends. Germline loops: CDR1 SGDLS, CDR2 YYNGEE. CDR3 in DNA: TGTGCCAGCAGCGTAAGTGACACTGGCACAGATACGCAGTATTTT. It codes for CASSVSDTGTDTQYF.

DNA for the CDR3: TGTGCCAGCAGTTTATGGCTGGCAGATCGAAATACGCAGTATTTT. Encoded protein: CASSLWLADRNTQYF. The chain combines TRBV27 with TRBJ2-3, with no clear D. Germline assignment: CDR1 MNHEY and CDR2 SMNVEV (reference sequence). Trimming removed 1 base at V and 7 bases at J, with 15 bases between. This CDR3 contains 15 residues.

The chain joins TRBV9 to TRBJ2-3; 7 bases are a match to TRBD2. The CDR3 sequence is 16 residues long. With 3 bases clipped from V and 1 base from J, the junction kept 8 bases outside the gene matches. Germline CDR1 is SGDLS and CDR2 is YYNGEE. In DNA, the CDR3 is TGTGCCAGCAGCGGTAGGACTAGGGGCCGCACAGATACGCAGTATTTT. As protein: CASSGRTRGRTDTQYF.